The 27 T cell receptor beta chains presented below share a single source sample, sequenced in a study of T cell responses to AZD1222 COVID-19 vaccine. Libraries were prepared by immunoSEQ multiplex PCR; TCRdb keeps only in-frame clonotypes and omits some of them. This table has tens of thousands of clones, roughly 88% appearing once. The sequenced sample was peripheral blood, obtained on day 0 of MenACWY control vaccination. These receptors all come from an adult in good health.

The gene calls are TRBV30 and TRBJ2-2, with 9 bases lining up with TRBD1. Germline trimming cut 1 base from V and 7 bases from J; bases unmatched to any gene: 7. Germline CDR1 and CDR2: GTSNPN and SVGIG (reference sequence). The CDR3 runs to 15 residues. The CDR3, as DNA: TGTGCCTGGAGTGGGGGGACAGGGTTTGGCGGGGAGCTGTTTTTT. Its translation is CAWSGGTGFGGELFF.

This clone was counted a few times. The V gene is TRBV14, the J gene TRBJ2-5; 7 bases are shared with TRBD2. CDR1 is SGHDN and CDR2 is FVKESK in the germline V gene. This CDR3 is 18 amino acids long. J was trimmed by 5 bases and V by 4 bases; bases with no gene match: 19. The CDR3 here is CASSPGGAGRAIGETQYF. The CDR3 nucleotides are TGTGCCAGCAGCCCGGGAGGAGCGGGCCGGGCCATCGGGGAGACCCAGTACTTC.

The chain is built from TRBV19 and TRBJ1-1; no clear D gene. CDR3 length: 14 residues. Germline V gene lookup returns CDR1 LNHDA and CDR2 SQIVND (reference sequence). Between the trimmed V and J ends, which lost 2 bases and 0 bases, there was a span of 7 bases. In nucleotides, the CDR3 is TGTGCCAGTAGTATACAAGGGATGAACACTGAAGCTTTCTTT. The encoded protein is CASSIQGMNTEAFF.

The CDR3 reads CASSSGRDLSGYTF. DNA for the CDR3: TGTGCCAGTAGTTCTGGCCGGGACCTTAGTGGCTACACCTTC. The chain carries TRBV19 and TRBJ1-2, with D possibly matching TRBD1 (5 bases). Germline CDR1 and CDR2: LNHDA and SQIVND (reference sequence). CDR3 length: 14 residues. The V gene lost 5 bases and the J gene lost 7 bases, with 17 bases spanning the gap.

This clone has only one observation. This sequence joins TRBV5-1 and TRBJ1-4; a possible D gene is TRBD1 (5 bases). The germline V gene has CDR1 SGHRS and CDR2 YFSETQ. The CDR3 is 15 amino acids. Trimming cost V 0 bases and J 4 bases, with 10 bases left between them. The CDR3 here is CASSLAAGINEKLFF. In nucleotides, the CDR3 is TGCGCCAGCAGCTTGGCGGCAGGGATTAATGAAAAACTGTTTTTT. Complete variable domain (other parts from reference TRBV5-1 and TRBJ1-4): KAGVTQTPRYLIKTRGQQVTLSCSPISGHRSVSWYQQTPGQGLQFLFEYFSETQRNKGNFPGRFSGRQFSNSRSEMNVSTLELGDSALYLCASSLAAGINEKLFFGSGTQLSVL.

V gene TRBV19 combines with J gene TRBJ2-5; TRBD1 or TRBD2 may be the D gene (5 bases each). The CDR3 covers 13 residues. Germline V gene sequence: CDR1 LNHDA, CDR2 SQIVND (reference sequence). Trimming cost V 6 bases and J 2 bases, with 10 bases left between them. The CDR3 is CASSPGPQETQYF. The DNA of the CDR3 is TGTGCCAGTAGCCCGGGGCCTCAAGAGACCCAGTACTTC.

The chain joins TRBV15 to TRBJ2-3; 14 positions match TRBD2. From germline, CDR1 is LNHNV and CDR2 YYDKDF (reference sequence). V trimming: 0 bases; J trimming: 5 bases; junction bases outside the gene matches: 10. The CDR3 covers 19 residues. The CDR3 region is CATSRDPLTSGGAGDTQYF. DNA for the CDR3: TGTGCCACCAGCAGAGACCCTTTGACTAGCGGGGGGGCAGGAGATACGCAGTATTTT.

CDR3 sequence reads: CASSQRANTEAFF. In DNA, the CDR3 is TGCGCCAGCAGCCAGAGGGCGAACACTGAAGCTTTCTTT. This chain connects TRBV5-1 to TRBJ1-1, with D unclear. The CDR3 length is 13 residues. V lost 4 bases and J lost 1, with 8 bases in between. Per the germline V gene, CDR1 is SGHRS and CDR2 is YFSETQ.

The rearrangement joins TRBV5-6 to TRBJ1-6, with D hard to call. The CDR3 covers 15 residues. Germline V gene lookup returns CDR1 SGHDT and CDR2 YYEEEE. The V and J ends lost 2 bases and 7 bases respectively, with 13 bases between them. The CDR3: CASSFPGKINSPLHF. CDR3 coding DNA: TGTGCCAGCAGCTTTCCCGGGAAAATCAATTCACCCCTCCACTTT.

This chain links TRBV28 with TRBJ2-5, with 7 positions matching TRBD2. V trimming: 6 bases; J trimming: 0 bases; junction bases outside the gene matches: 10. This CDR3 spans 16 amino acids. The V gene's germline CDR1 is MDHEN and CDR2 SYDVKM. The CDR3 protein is CASSDDTGGNQETQYF. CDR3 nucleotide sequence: TGTGCCAGCAGCGATGATACGGGGGGAAACCAAGAGACCCAGTACTTC.

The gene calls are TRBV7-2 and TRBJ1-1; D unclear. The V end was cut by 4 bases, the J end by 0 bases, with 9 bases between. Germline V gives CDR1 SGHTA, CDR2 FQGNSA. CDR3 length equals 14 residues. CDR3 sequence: CASSSRRVNTEAFF. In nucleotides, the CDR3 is TGTGCCAGCAGCTCCAGAAGGGTGAACACTGAAGCTTTCTTT.

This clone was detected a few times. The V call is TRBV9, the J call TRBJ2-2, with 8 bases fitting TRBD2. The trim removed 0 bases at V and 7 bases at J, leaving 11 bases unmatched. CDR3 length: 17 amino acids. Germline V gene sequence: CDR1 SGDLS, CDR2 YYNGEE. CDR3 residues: CASSVGGLAGGSGELFF. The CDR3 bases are TGTGCCAGCAGCGTAGGCGGGCTAGCGGGCGGTAGCGGGGAGCTGTTTTTT.

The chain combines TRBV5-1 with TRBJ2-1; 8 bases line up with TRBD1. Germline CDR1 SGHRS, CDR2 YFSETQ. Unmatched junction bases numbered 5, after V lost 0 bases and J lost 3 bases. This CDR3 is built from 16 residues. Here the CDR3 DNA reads TGCGCCAGCAGCTTGGGTCAGGGGGCCGGCTACAATGAGCAGTTCTTC. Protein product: CASSLGQGAGYNEQFF.

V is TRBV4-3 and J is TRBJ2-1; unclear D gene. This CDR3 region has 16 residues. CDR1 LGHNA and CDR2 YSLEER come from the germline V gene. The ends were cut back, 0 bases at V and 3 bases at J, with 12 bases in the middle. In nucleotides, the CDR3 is TGCGCCAGCAGCCAAGAGGTAGCCCAGGACTACAATGAGCAGTTCTTC. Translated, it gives CASSQEVAQDYNEQFF.

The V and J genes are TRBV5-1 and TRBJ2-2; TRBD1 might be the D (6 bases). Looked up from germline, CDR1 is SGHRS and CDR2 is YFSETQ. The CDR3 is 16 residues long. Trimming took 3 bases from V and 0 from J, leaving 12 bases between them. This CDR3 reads CASSSSGTTNTGELFF. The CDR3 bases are TGCGCCAGCAGCTCCTCCGGGACAACGAACACCGGGGAGCTGTTTTTT.

The CDR3 nucleotides read TGTGCCAGCGCTACCGGGACAGGGGGAGGCTACACCTTC. Translation gives CASATGTGGGYTF. This chain uses TRBV13 with TRBJ1-2; 11 bases are shared with TRBD1. The V segment lost 8 bases and the J segment 8 bases; nucleotides outside the gene matches: 7. CDR1 is PRHDT and CDR2 is FYEKMQ in the germline V gene (reference sequence). The CDR3 is 13 amino acids.

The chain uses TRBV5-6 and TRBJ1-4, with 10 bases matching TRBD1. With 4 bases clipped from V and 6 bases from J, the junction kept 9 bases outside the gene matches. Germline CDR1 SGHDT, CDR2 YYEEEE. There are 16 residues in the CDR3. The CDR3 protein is CASSRATGGSDEKLFF. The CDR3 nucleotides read TGTGCCAGCAGCAGAGCGACAGGGGGCAGTGATGAAAAACTGTTTTTT.

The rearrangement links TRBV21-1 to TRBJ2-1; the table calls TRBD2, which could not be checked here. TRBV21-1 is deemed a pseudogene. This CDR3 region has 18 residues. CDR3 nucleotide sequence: TGTGCCAGCAGTAAAAGTGCCGGGACTAGAATCGTTGACAATGAGCAGTTCTTC. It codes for CASSKSAGTRIVDNEQFF.

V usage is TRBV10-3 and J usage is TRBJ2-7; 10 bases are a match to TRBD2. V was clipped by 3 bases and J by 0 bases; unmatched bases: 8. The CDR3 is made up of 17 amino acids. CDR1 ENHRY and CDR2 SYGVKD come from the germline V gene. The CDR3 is CAISDKVAGGDSYEQYF. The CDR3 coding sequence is TGTGCCATCAGTGACAAGGTAGCGGGGGGTGACTCCTACGAGCAGTACTTC.

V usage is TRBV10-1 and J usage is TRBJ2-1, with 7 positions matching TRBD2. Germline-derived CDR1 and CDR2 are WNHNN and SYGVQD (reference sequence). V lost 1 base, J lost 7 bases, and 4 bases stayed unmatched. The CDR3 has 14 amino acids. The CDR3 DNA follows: TGCGCCAGCAGTGAGTGGGGGGGGTTTAATGAGCAGTTCTTC. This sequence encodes CASSEWGGFNEQFF.

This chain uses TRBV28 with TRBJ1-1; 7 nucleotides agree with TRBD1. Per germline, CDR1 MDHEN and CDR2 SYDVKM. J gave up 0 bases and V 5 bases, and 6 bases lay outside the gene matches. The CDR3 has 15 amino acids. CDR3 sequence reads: CASSPHGTVNTEAFF. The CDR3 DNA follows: TGTGCCAGCAGTCCCCATGGGACAGTGAACACTGAAGCTTTCTTT.

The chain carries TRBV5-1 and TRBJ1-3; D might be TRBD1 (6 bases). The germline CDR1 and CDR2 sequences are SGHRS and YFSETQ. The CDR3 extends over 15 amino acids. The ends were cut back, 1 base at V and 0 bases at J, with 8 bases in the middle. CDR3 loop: CASSLTGTSGNTIYF. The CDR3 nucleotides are TGCGCCAGCAGCTTGACAGGGACCTCTGGAAACACCATATATTTT.

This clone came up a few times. The CDR3 DNA reads TGTGCCAGCAGTTTTGACAGGGGGTACTATGGCTACACCTTC. This sequence encodes CASSFDRGYYGYTF. The rearrangement uses TRBV28 and TRBJ1-2; 9 nucleotides match TRBD1. J gave up 3 bases and V 3 bases, and 2 bases lay outside the gene matches. Per germline, CDR1 MDHEN and CDR2 SYDVKM. The CDR3 contains 14 residues.

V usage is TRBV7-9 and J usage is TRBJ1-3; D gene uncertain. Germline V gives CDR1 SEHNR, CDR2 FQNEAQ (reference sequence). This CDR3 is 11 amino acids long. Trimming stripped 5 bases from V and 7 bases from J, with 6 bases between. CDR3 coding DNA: TGTGCCAGCAGCCCGGCGAACACCATATATTTT. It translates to CASSPANTIYF.

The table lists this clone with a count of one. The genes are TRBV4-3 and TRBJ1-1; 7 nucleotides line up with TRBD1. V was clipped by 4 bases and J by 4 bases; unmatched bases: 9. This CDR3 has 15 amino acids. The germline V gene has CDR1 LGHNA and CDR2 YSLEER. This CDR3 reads CASSLTWTGGTEAFF. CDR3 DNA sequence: TGCGCCAGCAGCCTGACATGGACAGGAGGCACTGAAGCTTTCTTT.

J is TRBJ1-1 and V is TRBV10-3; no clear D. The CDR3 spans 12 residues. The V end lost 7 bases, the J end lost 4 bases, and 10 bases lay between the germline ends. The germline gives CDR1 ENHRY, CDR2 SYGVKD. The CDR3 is CAIKGPGTEAFF. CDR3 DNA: TGTGCCATCAAGGGCCCGGGCACTGAAGCTTTCTTT.

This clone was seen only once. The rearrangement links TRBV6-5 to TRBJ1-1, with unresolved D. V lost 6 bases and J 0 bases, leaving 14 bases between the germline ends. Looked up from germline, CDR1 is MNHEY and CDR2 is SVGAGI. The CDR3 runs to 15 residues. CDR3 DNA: TGTGCCAGCAGAAATTACGAGACTATGAACACTGAAGCTTTCTTT. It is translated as CASRNYETMNTEAFF.